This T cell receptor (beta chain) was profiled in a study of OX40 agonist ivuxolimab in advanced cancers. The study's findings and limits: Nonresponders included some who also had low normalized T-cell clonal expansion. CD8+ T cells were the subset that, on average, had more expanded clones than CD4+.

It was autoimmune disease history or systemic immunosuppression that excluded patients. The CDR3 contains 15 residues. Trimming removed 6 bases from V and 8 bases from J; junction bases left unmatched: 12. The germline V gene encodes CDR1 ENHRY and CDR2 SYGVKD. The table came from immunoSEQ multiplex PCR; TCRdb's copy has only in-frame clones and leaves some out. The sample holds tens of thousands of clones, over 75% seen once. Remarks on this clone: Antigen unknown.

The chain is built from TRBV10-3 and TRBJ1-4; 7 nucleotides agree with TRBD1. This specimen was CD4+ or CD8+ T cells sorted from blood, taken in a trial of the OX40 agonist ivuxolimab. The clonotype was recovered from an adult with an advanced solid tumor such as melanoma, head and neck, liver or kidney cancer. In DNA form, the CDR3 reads TGTGCCATCAGCAAGAGACAGGGTGGAGACGAAAAACTGTTTTTT. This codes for CAISKRQGGDEKLFF.